Presented here are 18 T cell receptor beta chains from one specimen sequenced in a study of blood T cell repertoires in COVID-19. Profiled with immunoSEQ multiplex PCR; TCRdb holds only in-frame clones, not every one. This sample has about 78,000 clones; around nine tenths occur once, and the top ten carry roughly 4.5%. The sample consisted of peripheral blood. All receptors derive from a man in his fifties or sixties with active or convalescent COVID-19.

The chain has TRBV6-5 and TRBJ2-1; 12 nucleotides line up with TRBD1. Trimming removed 5 bases from V and 8 bases from J; junction bases left unmatched: 7. Germline values: CDR1 MNHEY, CDR2 SVGAGI. The CDR3 runs to 15 residues. The CDR3 region is CASSKLRDRGHEQFF. The CDR3 DNA sequence: TGTGCCAGCAGTAAACTCCGGGACAGGGGGCATGAGCAGTTCTTC.

The chain employs TRBV7-9 and TRBJ2-1, with 14 bases matching TRBD2. V shed 4 bases, J shed 4 bases, and the junction held 3 bases outside the gene matches. The length of the CDR3 is 16 residues. Germline loops: CDR1 SEHNR, CDR2 FQNEAQ (reference sequence). CDR3 sequence: CASSWGTSGGYNEQFF. The DNA of the CDR3 is TGTGCCAGCAGCTGGGGGACTAGCGGGGGATACAATGAGCAGTTCTTC. Using reference TRBV7-9 and TRBJ2-1 for the parts outside the CDR3, the full variable domain is DTGVSQNPRHKITKRGQNVTFRCDPISEHNRLYWYRQTLGQGPEFLTYFQNEAQLEKSRLLSDRFSAERPKGSFSTLEIQRTEQGDSAMYLCASSWGTSGGYNEQFFGPGTRLTVL.

This clone has only one observation. J is TRBJ2-7 and V is TRBV3-1 (or the pseudogene TRBV3-2); D uncertain. V lost 0 bases and J lost 7, with 13 bases in between. CDR1 is LGHDT and CDR2 is YNNKEL in the germline V gene (reference sequence). The CDR3 totals 14 residues. The CDR3 is CASSQDGSGLEQYF. CDR3 bases: TGTGCCAGCAGCCAAGATGGTTCCGGGTTAGAGCAGTACTTC.

The chain recombines TRBV7-2 with TRBJ2-7; TRBD2 might be the D (6 bases). The V end lost 5 bases, the J end lost 4 bases, and 15 bases lay between the germline ends. This CDR3 has 14 residues. The germline CDR1 and CDR2 sequences are SGHTA and FQGNSA. CDR3 amino acids: CASSVSRDSYEQYF. CDR3 DNA sequence: TGTGCCAGCAGCGTATCCCGGGACTCATACGAGCAGTACTTC.

The count of this clone is one. V is TRBV2 and J is TRBJ1-3; a possible D gene is TRBD1 (5 bases). This CDR3 comprises 16 residues. V lost 4 bases to trimming and J lost 0 bases, with 13 bases between them. Germline V CDR1 and CDR2: SNHLY, FYNNEI. CDR3 loop: CASSVGGLFSGNTIYF. The CDR3 bases are TGTGCCAGCAGTGTGGGGGGACTGTTCTCTGGAAACACCATATATTTT.

The sample holds a few counts of this clone. V gene TRBV9 combines with J gene TRBJ1-5; D not resolved. CDR1 is SGDLS and CDR2 is YYNGEE in the germline V gene. This CDR3 contains 12 residues. V gave up 3 bases and J gave up 3 bases, with 4 bases separating them. The CDR3 spells CASSALNQPQHF. As DNA, the CDR3 is TGTGCCAGCAGCGCCCTCAATCAGCCCCAGCATTTT. Supplemented by reference TRBV9 and TRBJ1-5, the full variable domain reads DSGVTQTPKHLITATGQRVTLRCSPRSGDLSVYWYQQSLDQGLQFLIQYYNGEERAKGNILERFSAQQFPDLHSELNLSSLELGDSALYFCASSALNQPQHFGDGTRLSIL.

The V call is TRBV18, the J call TRBJ2-2; D is uncertain. Per germline, CDR1 KGHSH and CDR2 LQKENI. The CDR3 has 15 amino acids. Trimming shortened V by 3 bases and J by 7 bases, and 15 bases separated the two germline ends. Here the CDR3 reads CASSPGSRQNGELFF. CDR3 sequence (DNA): TGTGCCAGCTCACCTGGTTCCAGGCAGAACGGGGAGCTGTTTTTT.

The chain links TRBV2 to TRBJ2-6; D is ambiguous. CDR1 SNHLY and CDR2 FYNNEI come from the germline V gene. The CDR3 consists of 13 residues. Trimming shortened V by 7 bases and J by 0 bases, and 4 bases separated the two germline ends. The DNA of the CDR3 is TGTGCCAGCACGCGCTCTGGGGCCAACGTCCTGACTTTC. It specifies CASTRSGANVLTF.

The V gene is TRBV3-1 (or the pseudogene TRBV3-2), the J gene TRBJ1-4; TRBD1 matches 8 bases. CDR3 length: 16 residues. V gave up 4 bases and J gave up 8 bases; unmatched junction bases: 12. Germline loops: CDR1 LGHDT, CDR2 YNNKEL (reference sequence). CDR3 nucleotides: TGTGCCAGCAGCCTTGGCATAGACAGGGGTTGGGAAAAACTGTTTTTT. Encoded protein: CASSLGIDRGWEKLFF.

This clone was detected only a few times. The genes are TRBV3-1 (or the pseudogene TRBV3-2) and TRBJ1-5; 9 positions agree with TRBD1. The J segment lost 0 bases and the V segment lost 5 bases, leaving 2 bases of the junction unmatched. The CDR3 spans 15 residues. From germline, CDR1 is LGHDT and CDR2 YNNKEL (reference sequence). The CDR3 here is CASSGTGSSNQPQHF. In nucleotides, the CDR3 is TGTGCCAGCAGCGGGACAGGGTCTAGCAATCAGCCCCAGCATTTT.

This rearrangement joins TRBV19 to TRBJ2-2; unclear D gene. V was clipped by 5 bases and J by 6 bases, with 4 bases between them. This CDR3 is built from 11 residues. CDR1 is LNHDA and CDR2 is SQIVND in the germline V gene (reference sequence). The CDR3 loop reads CASSLPGELFF. The CDR3 DNA reads as TGTGCCAGTAGTCTACCCGGGGAGCTGTTTTTT.

This rearrangement joins TRBV5-6 to TRBJ2-5, with 7 bases aligning to TRBD1. This CDR3 region has 16 residues. With V trimmed by 0 bases and J by 5 bases, 10 bases remained unmatched. Germline loops: CDR1 SGHDT, CDR2 YYEEEE. The CDR3 DNA reads as TGTGCCAGCAGCTTGGAGTGGTCACAGGGGTCCGAGACCCAGTACTTC. It is translated as CASSLEWSQGSETQYF.

The chain uses TRBV2 and TRBJ2-7, with 12 bases aligning to TRBD2. This CDR3 has 15 amino acids. CDR1 is SNHLY and CDR2 is FYNNEI in the germline V gene. V gave up 0 bases and J gave up 10 bases; unmatched junction bases: 7. DNA of the CDR3: TGTGCCAGCAGTGAAGCGCAGCTAGCGGGGGGGCGACAGTACTTC. This translates into CASSEAQLAGGRQYF.

In DNA form, the CDR3 reads TGTGCCAGCAGTACCCTAGGGCCGGGACAGGGCGTCAGGCAGTACGTC. Translating it yields CASSTLGPGQGVRQYV. The chain has TRBV6-2 or TRBV6-3 and TRBJ2-7; 9 nucleotides line up with TRBD1. Trimming at V came to 5 bases and at J to 9 bases, leaving 17 bases not matched to a gene. Germline V gene lookup returns CDR1 MNHEY and CDR2 SVGEGT. CDR3 length: 16 residues.

The chain carries TRBV19 and TRBJ1-1; 7 nucleotides agree with TRBD1. From germline, CDR1 is LNHDA and CDR2 SQIVND (reference sequence). This CDR3 is 16 amino acids long. The V segment lost 2 bases and the J segment 1 base; nucleotides outside the gene matches: 7. The CDR3 nucleotides read TGTGCCAGTAGTATAAATCTGCGGGACAGGAACACTGAAGCTTTCTTT. Its protein is CASSINLRDRNTEAFF.

The V gene is TRBV7-2, the J gene TRBJ1-1, with a weak D call TRBD1 (6 bases). The CDR3 extends over 15 amino acids. Trimming removed 0 bases from V and 14 bases from J, with 22 bases in between. Germline V CDR1 and CDR2: SGHTA, FQGNSA. CDR3 residues: CASSLAWRQVKSAFF. CDR3 sequence (DNA): TGTGCCAGCAGCTTAGCTTGGCGACAGGTCAAGAGCGCCTTCTTT.

The chain carries TRBV7-2 and TRBJ2-1; D is unclear. This CDR3 region has 15 residues. V was trimmed by 1 base and J by 3 bases, leaving 10 bases between them. Germline CDR1 SGHTA, CDR2 FQGNSA. The CDR3 sequence is CASSLGLANYNEQFF. The CDR3 region has the DNA TGTGCCAGCAGCTTAGGCCTGGCCAACTACAATGAGCAGTTCTTC.

This chain connects TRBV9 to TRBJ2-5; 10 bases fit TRBD2. Losses at the gene ends were 0 bases for V and 4 bases for J; bases not matched to a gene: 3. Looked up from germline, CDR1 is SGDLS and CDR2 is YYNGEE. CDR3 length equals 15 residues. The CDR3 loop is CASSVESGGAETQYF. The DNA of the CDR3 is TGTGCCAGCAGCGTAGAGAGCGGGGGGGCAGAGACCCAGTACTTC. The variable domain in full, with the rest retrieved from reference TRBV9 and TRBJ2-5, is DSGVTQTPKHLITATGQRVTLRCSPRSGDLSVYWYQQSLDQGLQFLIQYYNGEERAKGNILERFSAQQFPDLHSELNLSSLELGDSALYFCASSVESGGAETQYFGPGTRLLVL.